This T cell receptor (beta chain) was observed in a study of shared clonotypes between healthy human individuals (dated by TCRdb to about 2020). Concerning the study at large: A couple of women and three men aged 18 to 49 years were included in the cohort. Leukapheresis yielded between about 0.94 and 9.5 billion PBMCs per donor. Per donor, three plates each were used for CD4 naive and CD4 memory, two for CD8 naive, and one for CD8 memory. Libraries were prepared and TCR repertoires were sequenced by different laboratories using diverse techniques, in order to increase sequencing depth and limit assay-specific biases. The study deeply sequenced blood TCR repertoires of five healthy adults to estimate repertoire size and the extent of clonotype sharing between individuals.

The CDR3 sequence holds 14 residues, the cysteine and phenylalanine included. Here the CDR3 DNA is all that survives: 42 bases in frame from base 1. Reading the germline V gene gives CDR1 MNHEY and CDR2 SVGAGI. V is clipped by 3 bases and J by 3 bases, and the sequence between their germline boundaries is 12 bases long. Using the deep immunoSEQ assay, TCR CDR3 regions were amplified from genomic DNA by multiplex PCR. For each cell subset, the extracted genomic DNA was distributed evenly across all wells of several immunoSEQ 96-well plates, and each plate served as one replicate. For sorted subsets, each replicate PCR was loaded with approximately 190 ng genomic DNA, equivalent to 32,000 or so T cell genomes. Purified libraries were quantified with a Qubit 3.0 fluorometer, sized on a Bioanalyzer 2100, and re-quantified with the KAPA Library Quantification kit. Each immunoSEQ 96-well plate was sequenced on its own single-read 150-cycle Illumina NextSeq 550 flow cell. The authors processed their data as follows. Because the immunoSEQ output included only junctional sequences and no quality scores, the filtering could not be the same as the filtering used for full-length reads. Sequences were annotated with PyIR, a Python wrapper for IgBLAST v1.9, and V/J genes and CDR3 were assigned using IMGT germline references. Any read was removed if the V/J assignment was weak (E-value above 1e-6), the CDR3 was missing, or the read contained stop codons, out-of-frame junctions, or ambiguous translated residues. V3J clonotypes were defined by identical inferred V gene, J gene, and CDR3 amino acid sequence. Percentage overlap between repertoires was calculated by dividing the number of shared unique clonotypes by the size of the smaller repertoire. Repertoire richness was assessed with RTK rarefaction, the Chao1 estimator, and Recon v2.1 estimates of unobserved clonotypes. Generation probabilities were computed with OLGA for all TCRbeta clonotypes obtained by the gDNA method from several donors. The clones in this table, taken by TCRdb from immuneACCESS, are in-frame only. Not every clone is retained; where verified, under half of the shortfall comes from an unresolved V gene, and the cause of the rest is unknown. V and J calls and clone size are as listed in that table; D and trimming were resolved from the DNA. The table for this sample lists about 2.3 million clones; 92% of them were counted only once. The leading ten clones occupy 0.37% of the sample.

The full study reports these points: Pairwise subsampling indicated that sequencing depth was expected to affect the degree of clonotype sharing among donors. Even with the large sequencing depth, rarefaction of the sorted-subset datasets indicated that sequencing was incomplete. Compared with non-shared clonotypes, the clonotypes found in all four sorted-subset donors had higher generation probabilities. Only blood was sampled, and tissue TCR repertoires likely differ from those in blood. Larger estimated clonotype richness was generally found for naive subsets than for memory subsets. The genetic and exposure-history diversity represented was limited by the small number of donors. Across a handful of donors, about 5.2% of naive CD4, approximately 3.6% of naive CD8, 2% to 2.5% of memory CD4, and under 0.45% of memory CD8 clonotypes were shared.

The donors were healthy, HIV-negative adults who had no recently reported acute infections or vaccinations. Every donor was a Caucasian adult living in Nashville, Tennessee, USA. CD4+ T cells were enriched by magnetic negative selection, after which naive cells were positively selected on CD45RA and the negative fraction was taken as the memory subset. Blood was collected by leukapheresis, and PBMCs were isolated by Ficoll-Histopaque density gradient centrifugation and then cryopreserved in liquid nitrogen vapor phase. Purity and quantity of every magnetically sorted T cell population were checked by analytical flow cytometry. Genomic DNA was isolated from every sorted fraction and measured by UV absorbance on a Nanodrop 2000c. Note on this clone: Its antigen has not been determined. The sample holds no much larger clone one base away, and base qualities are not on file.

Sequenced material: naive CD4+ T cells from PBMCs. This specimen's cell subset or site label, per the study, means: CD45RA+ positively selected. This TCR was recovered from a young man in good health. Some clones in this sample may be carry-over from other donors' samples. The chain uses TRBV6-5 and TRBJ2-7, with TRBD2 tentatively as D gene (5 bases match). The CDR3 reads as follows: CASSYAGVDYEQYF. The nucleotide sequence reads as follows: TGTGCCAGCAGTTATGCCGGGGTGGACTACGAGCAGTACTTC.